This T cell receptor (beta chain) is drawn from a study of blood T cell repertoires in COVID-19. V gave up 3 bases and J gave up 8 bases; unmatched junction bases: 2. The CDR3 contains 12 residues. Germline V gene lookup returns CDR1 SGDLS and CDR2 YYNGEE. The table came from immunoSEQ multiplex PCR; TCRdb's copy has only in-frame clones and leaves some out. Of 200,000 to 300,000 clones in the sample, approximately 89% were seen once. The receptor's source is a woman aged 35 to 49 with acute COVID-19. Input material: PBMCs or T cells enriched from blood (not recorded which). The chain employs TRBV9 and TRBJ2-1, with 7 bases identical to TRBD1. The CDR3, as DNA: TGTGCCAGCAGCGCACAGGGGTATGAGCAGTTCTTC. This translates into CASSAQGYEQFF. Using reference TRBV9 and TRBJ2-1 for the parts outside the CDR3, the full variable domain is DSGVTQTPKHLITATGQRVTLRCSPRSGDLSVYWYQQSLDQGLQFLIQYYNGEERAKGNILERFSAQQFPDLHSELNLSSLELGDSALYFCASSAQGYEQFFGPGTRLTVL.